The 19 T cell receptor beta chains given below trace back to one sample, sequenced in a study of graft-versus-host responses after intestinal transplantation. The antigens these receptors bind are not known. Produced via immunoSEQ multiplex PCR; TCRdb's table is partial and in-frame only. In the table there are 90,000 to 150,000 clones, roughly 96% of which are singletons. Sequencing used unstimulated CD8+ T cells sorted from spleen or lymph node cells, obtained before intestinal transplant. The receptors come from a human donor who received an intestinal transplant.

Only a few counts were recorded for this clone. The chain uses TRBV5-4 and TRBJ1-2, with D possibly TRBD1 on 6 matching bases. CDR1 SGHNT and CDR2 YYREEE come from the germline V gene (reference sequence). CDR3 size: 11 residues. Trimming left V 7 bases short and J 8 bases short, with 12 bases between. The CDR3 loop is CASLWRGGYTF. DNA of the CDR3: TGTGCCAGCTTATGGAGGGGGGGCTACACCTTC.

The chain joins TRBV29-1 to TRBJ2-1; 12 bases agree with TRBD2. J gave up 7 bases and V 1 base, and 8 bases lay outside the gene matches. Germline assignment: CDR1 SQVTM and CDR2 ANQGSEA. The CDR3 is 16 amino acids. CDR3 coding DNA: TGCAGCGTTGAAGGGGCTCTAGCGGGAGGGGAGAATGAGCAGTTCTTC. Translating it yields CSVEGALAGGENEQFF.

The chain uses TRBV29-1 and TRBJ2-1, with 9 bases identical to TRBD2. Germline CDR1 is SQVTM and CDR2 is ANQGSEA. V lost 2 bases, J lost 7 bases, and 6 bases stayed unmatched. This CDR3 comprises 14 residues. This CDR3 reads CSVESSGRLNEQFF. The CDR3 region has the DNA TGCAGCGTTGAATCAAGCGGGAGGTTGAATGAGCAGTTCTTC.

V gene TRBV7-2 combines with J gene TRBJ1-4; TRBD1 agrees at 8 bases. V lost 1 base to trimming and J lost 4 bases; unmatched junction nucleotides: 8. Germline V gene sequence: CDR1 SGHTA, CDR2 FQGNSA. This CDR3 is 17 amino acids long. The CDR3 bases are TGTGCCAGCAGCTTAGACTACAGGGGACAGGATAATGAAAAACTGTTTTTT. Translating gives CASSLDYRGQDNEKLFF. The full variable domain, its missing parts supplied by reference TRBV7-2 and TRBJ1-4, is GAGVSQSPSNKVTEKGKDVELRCDPISGHTALYWYRQSLGQGLEFLIYFQGNSAPDKSGLPSDRFSAERTGGSVSTLTIQRTQQEDSAVYLCASSLDYRGQDNEKLFFGSGTQLSVL.

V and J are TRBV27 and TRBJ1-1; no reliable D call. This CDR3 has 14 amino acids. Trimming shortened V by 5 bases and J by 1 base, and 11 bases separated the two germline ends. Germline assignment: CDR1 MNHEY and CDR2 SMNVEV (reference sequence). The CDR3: CASSPSDQNTEAFF. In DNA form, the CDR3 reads TGTGCCAGCAGTCCCTCGGACCAGAACACTGAAGCTTTCTTT.

The chain's CDR3 is CASSLGWTGSYEQYF. CDR3 nucleotide sequence: TGTGCCAGCAGCTTAGGGTGGACAGGCTCCTACGAGCAGTACTTC. The chain combines TRBV7-6 with TRBJ2-7; TRBD1 matches 7 bases. The CDR3 is made up of 15 amino acids. After removal of 1 base from V and 0 bases from J, the junction contained 3 bases not matched to a gene. Germline assignment: CDR1 SGHVS and CDR2 FNYEAQ.

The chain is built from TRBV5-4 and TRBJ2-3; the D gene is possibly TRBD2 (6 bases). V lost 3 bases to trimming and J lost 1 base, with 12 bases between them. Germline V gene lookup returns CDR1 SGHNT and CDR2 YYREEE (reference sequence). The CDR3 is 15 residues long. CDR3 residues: CASSWGTSRTDTQYF. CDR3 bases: TGTGCCAGCAGCTGGGGAACTAGCCGCACAGATACGCAGTATTTT.

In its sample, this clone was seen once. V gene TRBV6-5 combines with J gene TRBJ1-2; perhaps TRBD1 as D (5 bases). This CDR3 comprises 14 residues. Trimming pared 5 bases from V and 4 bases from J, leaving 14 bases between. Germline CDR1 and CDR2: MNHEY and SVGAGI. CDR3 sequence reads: CASSTQGAPYGYTF. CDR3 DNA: TGTGCCAGCAGTACGCAGGGAGCACCCTATGGCTACACCTTC.

CDR3 DNA: TGTGCCAGCAGCTTAGCCGGGAGGGGTTACAATGAGCAGTTCTTC. It yields the protein CASSLAGRGYNEQFF. The V call is TRBV11-3, the J call TRBJ2-1; 8 positions agree with TRBD2. This CDR3 region has 15 residues. Germline-derived CDR1 and CDR2 are SGHNT and YENEEA. The V and J ends lost 1 base and 4 bases, in that order; junction bases with no gene match: 3. Full variable domain (outside the CDR3, taken from reference TRBV11-3 and TRBJ2-1): EAGVVQSPRYKIIEKKQPVAFWCNPISGHNTLYWYLQNLGQGPELLIRYENEEAVDDSQLPKDRFSAERLKGVDSTLKIQPAELGDSAVYLCASSLAGRGYNEQFFGPGTRLTVL.

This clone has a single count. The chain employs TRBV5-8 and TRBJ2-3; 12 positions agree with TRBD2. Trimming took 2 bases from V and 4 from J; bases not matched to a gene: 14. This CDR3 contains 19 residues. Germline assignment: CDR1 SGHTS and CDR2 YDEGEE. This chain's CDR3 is CASSLILAGGSGAPDTQYF. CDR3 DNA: TGTGCCAGCAGCTTAATACTAGCGGGAGGATCTGGGGCACCAGATACGCAGTATTTT. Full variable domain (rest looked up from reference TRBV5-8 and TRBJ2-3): EAGVTQSPTHLIKTRGQQATLRCSPISGHTSVYWYQQALGLGLQFLLWYDEGEERNRGNFPPRFSGRQFPNYSSELNVNALELEDSALYLCASSLILAGGSGAPDTQYFGPGTRLTVL.

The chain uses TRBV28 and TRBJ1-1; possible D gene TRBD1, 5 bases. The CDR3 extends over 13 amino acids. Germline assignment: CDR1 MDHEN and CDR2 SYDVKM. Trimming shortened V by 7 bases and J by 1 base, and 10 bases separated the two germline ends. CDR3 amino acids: CASTTGGNTEAFF. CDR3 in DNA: TGTGCCAGCACCACCGGGGGGAACACTGAAGCTTTCTTT.

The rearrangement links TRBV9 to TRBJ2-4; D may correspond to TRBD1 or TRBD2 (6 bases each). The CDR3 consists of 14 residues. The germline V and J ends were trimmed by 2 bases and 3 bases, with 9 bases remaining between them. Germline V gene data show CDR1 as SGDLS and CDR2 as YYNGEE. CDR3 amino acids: CASSVGGHKNIQYF. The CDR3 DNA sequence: TGTGCCAGCAGCGTTGGGGGGCACAAAAACATTCAGTACTTC.

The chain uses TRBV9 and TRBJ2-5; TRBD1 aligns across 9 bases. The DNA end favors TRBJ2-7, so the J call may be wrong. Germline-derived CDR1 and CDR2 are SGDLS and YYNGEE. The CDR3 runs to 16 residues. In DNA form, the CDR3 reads TGTGCCAGCAGCGTAGGTGACGGACAGGGGTCGTACGAGCAGTACTTC. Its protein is CASSVGDGQGSYEQYF.

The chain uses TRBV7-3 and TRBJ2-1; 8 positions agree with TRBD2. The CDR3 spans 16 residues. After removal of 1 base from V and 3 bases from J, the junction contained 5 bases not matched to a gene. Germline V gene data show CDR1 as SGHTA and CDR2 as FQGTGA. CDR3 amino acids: CASSLRGLVNYNEQFF. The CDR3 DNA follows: TGTGCCAGCAGCTTAAGGGGACTAGTAAACTACAATGAGCAGTTCTTC.

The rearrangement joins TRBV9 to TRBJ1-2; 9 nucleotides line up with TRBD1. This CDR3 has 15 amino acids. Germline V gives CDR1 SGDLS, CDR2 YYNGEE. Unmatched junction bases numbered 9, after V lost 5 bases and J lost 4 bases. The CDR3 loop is CASSPVQGAGYGYTF. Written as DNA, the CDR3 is TGTGCCAGCAGTCCCGTACAGGGGGCGGGCTATGGCTACACCTTC.

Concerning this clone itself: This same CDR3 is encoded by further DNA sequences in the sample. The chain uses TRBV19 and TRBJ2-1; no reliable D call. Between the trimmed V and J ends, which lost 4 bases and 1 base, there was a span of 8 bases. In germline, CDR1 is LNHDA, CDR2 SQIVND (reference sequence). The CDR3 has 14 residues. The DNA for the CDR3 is TGTGCCAGTAGTAGCGGCAGTTCCTACAATGAGCAGTTCTTC. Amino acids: CASSSGSSYNEQFF.

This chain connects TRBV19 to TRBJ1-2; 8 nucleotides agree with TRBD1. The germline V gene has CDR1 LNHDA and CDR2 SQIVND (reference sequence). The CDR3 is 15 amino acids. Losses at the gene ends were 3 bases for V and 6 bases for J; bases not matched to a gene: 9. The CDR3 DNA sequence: TGTGCCAGTAGTATCTCACTACAGGGGGTGGATGGCTACACCTTC. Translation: CASSISLQGVDGYTF.

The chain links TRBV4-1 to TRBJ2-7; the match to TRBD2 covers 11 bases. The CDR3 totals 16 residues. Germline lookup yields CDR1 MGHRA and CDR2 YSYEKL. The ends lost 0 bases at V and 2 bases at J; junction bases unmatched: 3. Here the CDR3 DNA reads TGCGCCAGCAGCCAAGAGGTGACTAGCGGGACCTACGAGCAGTACTTC. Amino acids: CASSQEVTSGTYEQYF.

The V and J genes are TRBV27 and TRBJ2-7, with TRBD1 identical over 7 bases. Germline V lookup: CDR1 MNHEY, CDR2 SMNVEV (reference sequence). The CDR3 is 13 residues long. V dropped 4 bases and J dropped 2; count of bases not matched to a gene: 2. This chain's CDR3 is CASSSGQTYEQYF. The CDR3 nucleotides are TGTGCCAGCAGTTCGGGACAGACCTACGAGCAGTACTTC.